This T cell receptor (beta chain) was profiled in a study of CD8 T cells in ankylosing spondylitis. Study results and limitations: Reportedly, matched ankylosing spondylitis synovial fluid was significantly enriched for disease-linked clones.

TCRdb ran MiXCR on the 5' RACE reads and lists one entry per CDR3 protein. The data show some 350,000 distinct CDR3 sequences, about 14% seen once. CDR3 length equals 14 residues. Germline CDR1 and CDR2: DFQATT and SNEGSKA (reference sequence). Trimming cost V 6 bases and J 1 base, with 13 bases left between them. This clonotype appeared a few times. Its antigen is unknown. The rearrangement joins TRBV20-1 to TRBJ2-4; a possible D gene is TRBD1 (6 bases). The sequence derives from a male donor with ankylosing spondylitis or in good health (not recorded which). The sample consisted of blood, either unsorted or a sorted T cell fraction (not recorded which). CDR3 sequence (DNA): TGCAGTGCCGTTACAGGGTCCGCCAAAAACATTCAGTACTTC. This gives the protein CSAVTGSAKNIQYF.